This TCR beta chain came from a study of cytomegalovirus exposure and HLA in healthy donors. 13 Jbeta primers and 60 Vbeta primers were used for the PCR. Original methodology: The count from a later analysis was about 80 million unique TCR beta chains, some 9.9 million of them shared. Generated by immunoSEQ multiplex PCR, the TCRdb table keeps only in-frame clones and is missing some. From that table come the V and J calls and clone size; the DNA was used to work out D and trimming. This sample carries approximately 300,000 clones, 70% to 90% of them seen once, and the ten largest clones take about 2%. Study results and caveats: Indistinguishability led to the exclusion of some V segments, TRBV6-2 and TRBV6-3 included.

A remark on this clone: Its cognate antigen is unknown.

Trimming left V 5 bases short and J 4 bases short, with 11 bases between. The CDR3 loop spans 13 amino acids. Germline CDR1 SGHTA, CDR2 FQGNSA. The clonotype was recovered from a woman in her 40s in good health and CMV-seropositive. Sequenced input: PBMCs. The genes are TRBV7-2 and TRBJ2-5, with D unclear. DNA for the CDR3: TGTGCCAGCAGCCCCGTTGGCCGAGAGACCCAGTACTTC. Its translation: CASSPVGRETQYF.